Below are 25 T cell receptor beta chains sequenced from a single sample in a study of cytomegalovirus exposure and HLA in healthy donors. Primers: 60 Vbeta forward and 13 Jbeta reverse. Clones were read by immunoSEQ multiplex PCR, and TCRdb kept only the in-frame ones, dropping some. The sample consists of some 81,000 clones, 55% to 85% of them appearing once. Specimen: PBMCs. The receptor source for this set is a woman in her thirties or forties in good health and CMV-seropositive.

The rearrangement uses TRBV5-6 and TRBJ2-5; 8 bases agree with TRBD2. Germline CDR1 reads SGHDT; CDR2 reads YYEEEE. The CDR3 runs 14 residues. Trimming took 7 bases from V and 5 from J; bases not matched to a gene: 10. The CDR3 DNA is TGTGCCAGCCTTCGCCGGGGGGGCGGCGAGACCCAGTACTTC. As protein: CASLRRGGGETQYF. Full variable domain (remainder filled in from reference TRBV5-6 and TRBJ2-5): DAGVTQSPTHLIKTRGQQVTLRCSPKSGHDTVSWYQQALGQGPQFIFQYYEEEERQRGNFPDRFSGHQFPNYSSELNVNALLLGDSALYLCASLRRGGGETQYFGPGTRLLVL.

The rearrangement joins TRBV19 to TRBJ1-2; TRBD1 agrees at 7 bases. This CDR3 comprises 12 residues. V lost 5 bases to trimming and J lost 4 bases; unmatched junction nucleotides: 1. CDR1 LNHDA and CDR2 SQIVND come from the germline V gene (reference sequence). CDR3 DNA: TGTGCCAGTAGTCGGGACAGCTATGGCTACACCTTC. It encodes CASSRDSYGYTF.

As regards this clone: A read error may produce the germline difference seen at one junction end. This chain links TRBV19 with TRBJ2-7, with D possibly matching TRBD1 (6 bases). This CDR3 comprises 12 residues. CDR1 and CDR2 (germline): LNHDA, SQIVND (reference sequence). The CDR3 coding sequence is TGTGCCAGTAGTATAGATGCAGGGGCCGTCACCTTC. Translation gives CASSIDAGAVTF.

This clone was observed once. The V call is TRBV20-1, the J call TRBJ1-4; unclear D gene. This CDR3 is built from 11 residues. Trimming removed 3 bases from V and 14 bases from J, with 13 bases in between. The germline V gene has CDR1 DFQATT and CDR2 SNEGSKA (reference sequence). The CDR3: CSASNEFKLFF. The CDR3 bases are TGCAGTGCTAGTAACGAGTTCAAGCTGTTTTTT.

The chain uses TRBV5-4 and TRBJ1-3; the D is unclear. Germline V gives CDR1 SGHNT, CDR2 YYREEE (reference sequence). V was trimmed by 1 base and J by 2 bases, leaving 7 bases between them. This CDR3 contains 14 residues. CDR3 loop: CASSLFGAGNTIYF. Written as DNA, the CDR3 is TGTGCCAGCAGCTTGTTCGGAGCTGGAAACACCATATATTTT.

The chain employs TRBV4-3 and TRBJ1-6, with TRBD1 identical over 7 bases. The CDR3 is 15 amino acids. The germline V gene encodes CDR1 LGHNA and CDR2 YSLEER. V lost 0 bases and J lost 7; bases outside the gene matches: 3. Here the CDR3 DNA reads TGCGCCAGCAGCCAAGAAGGGACAGCCAATTCACCCCTCCACTTT. Protein product: CASSQEGTANSPLHF.

This clone was recorded once. The rearrangement joins TRBV28 to TRBJ1-6, with 11 bases identical to TRBD1. The CDR3 has 17 amino acids. CDR1 is MDHEN, CDR2 SYDVKM, per germline. With V trimmed by 2 bases and J by 6 bases, 6 bases remained unmatched. CDR3 nucleotide sequence: TGTGCCAGCAGTTTAGGGACAGGGGGATTCCCTAATTCACCCCTCCACTTT. Protein product: CASSLGTGGFPNSPLHF.

V and J are TRBV28 and TRBJ1-2; D is possibly TRBD1 (5 bases). Germline V CDR1 and CDR2: MDHEN, SYDVKM. With 6 bases removed from V and 3 bases from J, the gap between germline ends came to 11 bases. The CDR3 extends over 13 amino acids. CDR3 in DNA: TGTGCCAGCAGCCGGACAAGGCACTATGGCTACACCTTC. Protein product: CASSRTRHYGYTF.

The chain links TRBV7-9 to TRBJ2-3; D is unresolved. CDR1 and CDR2 from the germline V gene are SEHNR and FQNEAQ (reference sequence). Trimming took off 5 bases at V and 5 bases at J, with 5 bases between the two ends. The CDR3 is 11 amino acids. CDR3 coding DNA: TGTGCCAGCAGCGAGGTAGATACGCAGTATTTT. This codes for CASSEVDTQYF.

The V gene is TRBV27, the J gene TRBJ1-5; D might be TRBD1 (6 bases). The germline CDR1 and CDR2 sequences are MNHEY and SMNVEV (reference sequence). This CDR3 has 16 amino acids. Trimming left V 9 bases short and J 0 bases short, with 18 bases between. The CDR3 loop reads CASSADTGLSNQPQHF. For the CDR3, the DNA is TGTGCCAGTAGTGCTGATACAGGGCTTAGCAATCAGCCCCAGCATTTT.

This rearrangement joins TRBV7-2 to TRBJ1-2; D ambiguous. CDR3 length: 13 residues. The ends were cut back, 7 bases at V and 8 bases at J, with 17 bases in the middle. Germline CDR1 SGHTA, CDR2 FQGNSA. The CDR3 nucleotides are TGTGCCAGCACACCATCTAGGATGGTGGGCTACACCTTC. Protein product: CASTPSRMVGYTF.

The V gene is TRBV5-1, the J gene TRBJ2-7; 7 bases line up with TRBD1. The CDR3 sequence is 16 residues long. Looked up from germline, CDR1 is SGHRS and CDR2 is YFSETQ. V dropped 0 bases and J dropped 0; count of bases not matched to a gene: 6. The CDR3 DNA reads as TGCGCCAGCAGCTTGGCCGGACAGGTGAGCTCCTACGAGCAGTACTTC. This translates into CASSLAGQVSSYEQYF.

The rearrangement uses TRBV29-1 and TRBJ2-7; D is perhaps TRBD2 (5 bases). The CDR3 spans 13 residues. Germline-derived CDR1 and CDR2 are SQVTM and ANQGSEA. The V gene lost 5 bases and the J gene lost 3 bases, with 14 bases spanning the gap. The CDR3 region has the DNA TGCAGCGTTAAGAGGGTTTATGGCTACGAGCAGTACTTC. This gives the protein CSVKRVYGYEQYF.

The rearrangement joins TRBV5-1 to TRBJ2-1; perhaps TRBD1 as D (5 bases). Germline V gives CDR1 SGHRS, CDR2 YFSETQ. The V end was cut by 1 base, the J end by 4 bases, with 12 bases between. CDR3 length: 15 amino acids. The CDR3 is CASSLRPGKYNEQFF. The DNA of the CDR3 is TGCGCCAGCAGCTTGCGGCCAGGGAAGTACAATGAGCAGTTCTTC.

The chain links TRBV7-2 to TRBJ2-3; D is possibly TRBD2 (7 bases). Germline V gene sequence: CDR1 SGHTA, CDR2 FQGNSA. Trimming cost V 5 bases and J 1 base, with 19 bases left between them. The CDR3 has 17 residues. CDR3 sequence reads: CASSLLGGAAGTDTQYF. The CDR3 DNA follows: TGTGCCAGCAGCCTCCTGGGGGGGGCAGCCGGCACAGATACGCAGTATTTT. Filled out from reference TRBV7-2 and TRBJ2-3, the complete variable domain reads GAGVSQSPSNKVTEKGKDVELRCDPISGHTALYWYRQSLGQGLEFLIYFQGNSAPDKSGLPSDRFSAERTGGSVSTLTIQRTQQEDSAVYLCASSLLGGAAGTDTQYFGPGTRLTVL.

This chain links TRBV6-4 with TRBJ2-2, with D possibly matching TRBD2 (5 bases). V lost 3 bases and J 6 bases, leaving 8 bases between the germline ends. CDR1 is MRHNA, CDR2 SNTAGT, per germline. This CDR3 contains 13 residues. The CDR3 here is CASSEEEAGELFF. The DNA of the CDR3 is TGTGCCAGCAGTGAGGAGGAGGCCGGGGAGCTGTTTTTT.

The V call is TRBV4-3, the J call TRBJ2-1; TRBD2 matches at 10 bases. The V gene end was trimmed by 3 bases and the J gene end by 0 bases; junction bases not matched to a gene: 20. The CDR3 has 22 amino acids. Germline CDR1 is LGHNA and CDR2 is YSLEER. The CDR3 bases are TGCGCCAGCAGCCAGTCGTTTCTATCGGCTAGCGGGGGCCGAAGCTCCTACAATGAGCAGTTCTTC. Protein product: CASSQSFLSASGGRSSYNEQFF.

The rearrangement links TRBV7-9 to TRBJ2-5; TRBD2 matches at 7 bases. V gave up 5 bases and J gave up 7 bases; unmatched junction bases: 19. CDR3 length: 17 amino acids. Looked up from germline, CDR1 is SEHNR and CDR2 is FQNEAQ (reference sequence). The CDR3 DNA follows: TGTGCCAGCAGCCAACACCTGCGCGGGAGACTTAGTGTGACCCAGTACTTC. The encoded protein is CASSQHLRGRLSVTQYF.

This clone has only one observation. V usage is TRBV10-3 and J usage is TRBJ2-2, with D maybe TRBD1 (6 bases). CDR3 size: 15 residues. V was trimmed by 2 bases and J by 2 bases, leaving 9 bases between them. Per the germline V gene, CDR1 is ENHRY and CDR2 is SYGVKD. CDR3 in amino acids: CAISEQGPNTGELFF. Here the CDR3 DNA reads TGTGCCATCAGTGAGCAGGGGCCCAACACCGGGGAGCTGTTTTTT.

The chain employs TRBV5-1 and TRBJ1-1, with D maybe TRBD1 (6 bases). This CDR3 has 15 residues. V lost 3 bases and J lost 0, with 12 bases in between. The V gene's germline CDR1 is SGHRS and CDR2 YFSETQ. The CDR3 region has the DNA TGCGCCAGCAGCTCGCCAGGGGTCATGAACACTGAAGCTTTCTTT. Amino acids: CASSSPGVMNTEAFF.

The rearrangement links TRBV5-4 to TRBJ1-1, with D hard to call. The CDR3 is 14 amino acids. The germline V and J ends were trimmed by 4 bases and 3 bases, with 13 bases remaining between them. Germline CDR1 and CDR2: SGHNT and YYREEE (reference sequence). Written as DNA, the CDR3 is TGTGCCAGCAGCCAGAGCGACTACTACACTGAAGCTTTCTTT. It yields the protein CASSQSDYYTEAFF.

The chain has TRBV7-9 and TRBJ1-1, with D perhaps matching TRBD1 (5 bases). The CDR3 sequence is 13 residues long. The ends were cut back, 5 bases at V and 5 bases at J, with 12 bases in the middle. Germline V gene data show CDR1 as SEHNR and CDR2 as FQNEAQ (reference sequence). CDR3 DNA: TGTGCCAGCAGCACCAGGGTTGGGACTGAAGCTTTCTTT. This translates into CASSTRVGTEAFF.

The chain combines TRBV9 with TRBJ1-4; 12 bases agree with TRBD1. Germline V gives CDR1 SGDLS, CDR2 YYNGEE. Trimming at V came to 4 bases and at J to 5 bases, leaving 15 bases not matched to a gene. This CDR3 is 19 amino acids long. CDR3 in DNA: TGTGCCAGCAGCCCCCCCCGGGACAGGGGGCGCAGGGCGAATGAAAAACTGTTTTTT. This codes for CASSPPRDRGRRANEKLFF. Full variable domain (rest looked up from reference TRBV9 and TRBJ1-4): DSGVTQTPKHLITATGQRVTLRCSPRSGDLSVYWYQQSLDQGLQFLIQYYNGEERAKGNILERFSAQQFPDLHSELNLSSLELGDSALYFCASSPPRDRGRRANEKLFFGSGTQLSVL.

This sequence joins TRBV9 and TRBJ1-1, with D possibly matching TRBD1 (6 bases). The length of the CDR3 is 16 residues. Germline loops: CDR1 SGDLS, CDR2 YYNGEE. The V end was cut by 0 bases, the J end by 0 bases, with 12 bases between. CDR3 in amino acids: CASSVATGHVNTEAFF. The CDR3 DNA is TGTGCCAGCAGCGTAGCTACGGGACACGTGAACACTGAAGCTTTCTTT.

The genes are TRBV5-1 and TRBJ2-1; 12 positions agree with TRBD2. V was pared by 5 bases and J by 0 bases, with 3 bases of the junction left unmatched. Germline-derived CDR1 and CDR2 are SGHRS and YFSETQ. The CDR3 is made up of 16 amino acids. DNA of the CDR3: TGCGCCAGCAGGCCGGGACTAGCGGGCTCCTACAATGAGCAGTTCTTC. Protein product: CASRPGLAGSYNEQFF.